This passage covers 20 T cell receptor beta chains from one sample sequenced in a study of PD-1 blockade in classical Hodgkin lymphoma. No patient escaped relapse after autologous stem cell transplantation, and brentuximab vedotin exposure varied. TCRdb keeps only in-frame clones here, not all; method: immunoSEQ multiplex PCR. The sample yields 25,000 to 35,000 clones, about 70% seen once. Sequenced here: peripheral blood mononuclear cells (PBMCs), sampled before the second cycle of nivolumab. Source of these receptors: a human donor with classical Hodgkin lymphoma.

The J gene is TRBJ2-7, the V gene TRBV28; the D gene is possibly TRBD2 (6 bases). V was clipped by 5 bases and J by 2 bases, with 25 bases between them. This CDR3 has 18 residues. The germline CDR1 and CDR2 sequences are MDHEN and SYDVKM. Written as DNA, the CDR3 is TGTGCCAGCAGTCCACCGGGGGAGGCCCTATCGTTGACCTACGAGCAGTACTTC. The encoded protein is CASSPPGEALSLTYEQYF. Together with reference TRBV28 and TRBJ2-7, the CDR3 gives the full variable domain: DVKVTQSSRYLVKRTGEKVFLECVQDMDHENMFWYRQDPGLGLRLIYFSYDVKMKEKGDIPEGYSVSREKKERFSLILESASTNQTSMYLCASSPPGEALSLTYEQYFGPGTRLTVT.

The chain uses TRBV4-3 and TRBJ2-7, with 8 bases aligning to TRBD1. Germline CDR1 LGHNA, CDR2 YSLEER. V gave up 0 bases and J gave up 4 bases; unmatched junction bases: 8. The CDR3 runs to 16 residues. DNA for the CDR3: TGCGCCAGCAGCCAAGACTCCGGGACAGGATATTACGAGCAGTACTTC. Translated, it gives CASSQDSGTGYYEQYF.

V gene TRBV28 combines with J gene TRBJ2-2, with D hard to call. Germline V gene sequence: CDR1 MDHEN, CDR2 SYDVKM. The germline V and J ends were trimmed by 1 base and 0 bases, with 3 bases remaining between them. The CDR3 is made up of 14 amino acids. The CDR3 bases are TGTGCCAGCAGTTTATTCTCGAACACCGGGGAGCTGTTTTTT. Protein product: CASSLFSNTGELFF.

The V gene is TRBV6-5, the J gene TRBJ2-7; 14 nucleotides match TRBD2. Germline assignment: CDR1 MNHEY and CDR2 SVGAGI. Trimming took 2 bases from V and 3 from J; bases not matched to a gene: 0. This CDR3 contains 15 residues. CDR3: CASSYGTSGSYEQYF. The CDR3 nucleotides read TGTGCCAGCAGTTACGGGACTAGCGGGAGCTACGAGCAGTACTTC.

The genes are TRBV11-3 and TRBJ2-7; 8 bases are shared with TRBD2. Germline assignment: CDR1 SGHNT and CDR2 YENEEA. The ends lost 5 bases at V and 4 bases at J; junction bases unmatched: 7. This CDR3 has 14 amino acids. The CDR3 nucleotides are TGTGCCAGCAGCCCGGGGGGGGGCGGATACGAGCAGTACTTC. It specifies CASSPGGGGYEQYF.

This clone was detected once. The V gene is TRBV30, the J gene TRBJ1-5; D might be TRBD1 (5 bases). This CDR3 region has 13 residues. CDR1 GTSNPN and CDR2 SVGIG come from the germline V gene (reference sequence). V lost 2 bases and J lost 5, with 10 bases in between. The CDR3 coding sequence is TGTGCCTGGAGTACAGGTTTTGATCAGCCCCAGCATTTT. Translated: CAWSTGFDQPQHF.

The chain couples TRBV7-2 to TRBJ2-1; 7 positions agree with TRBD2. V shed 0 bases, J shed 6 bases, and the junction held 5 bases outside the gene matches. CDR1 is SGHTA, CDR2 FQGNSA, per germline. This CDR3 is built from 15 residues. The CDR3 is CASSLAGLDGNEQFF. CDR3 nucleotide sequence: TGTGCCAGCAGCTTAGCCGGACTAGACGGCAATGAGCAGTTCTTC.

The CDR3 DNA sequence: TGTGCCAGCAGTTTGGCGGGGAACTATGGCTACACCTTC. This sequence encodes CASSLAGNYGYTF. The chain is built from TRBV27 and TRBJ1-2; no reliable D call. This CDR3 is built from 13 residues. Looked up from germline, CDR1 is MNHEY and CDR2 is SMNVEV (reference sequence). Trimming pared 3 bases from V and 2 bases from J, leaving 7 bases between.

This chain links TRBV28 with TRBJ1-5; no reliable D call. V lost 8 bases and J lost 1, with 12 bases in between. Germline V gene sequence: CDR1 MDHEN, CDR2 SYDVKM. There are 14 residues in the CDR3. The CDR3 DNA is TGTGCCAGCGCACCCACAGCAAGCAATCAGCCCCAGCATTTT. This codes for CASAPTASNQPQHF.

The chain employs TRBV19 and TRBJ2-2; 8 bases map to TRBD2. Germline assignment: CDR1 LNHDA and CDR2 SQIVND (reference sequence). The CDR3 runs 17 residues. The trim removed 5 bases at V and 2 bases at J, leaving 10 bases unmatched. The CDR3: CASSPKPGGTNTGELFF. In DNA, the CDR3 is TGTGCCAGTAGTCCCAAACCGGGGGGGACTAACACCGGGGAGCTGTTTTTT.

The CDR3 coding sequence is TGTGCCAGCTCCCCCGCTAAACTCAATGAGCAGTTCTTC. Translation: CASSPAKLNEQFF. The rearrangement uses TRBV18 and TRBJ2-1; D is uncertain. This CDR3 region has 13 residues. The V end was cut by 6 bases, the J end by 6 bases, with 12 bases between. Germline CDR1 and CDR2: KGHSH and LQKENI.

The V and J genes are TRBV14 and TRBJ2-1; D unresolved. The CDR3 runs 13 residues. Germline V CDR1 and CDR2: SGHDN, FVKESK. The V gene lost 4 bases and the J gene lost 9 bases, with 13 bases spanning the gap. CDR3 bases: TGTGCCAGCAGCCTTACTATGGGTGGTGAGCAGTTCTTC. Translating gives CASSLTMGGEQFF.

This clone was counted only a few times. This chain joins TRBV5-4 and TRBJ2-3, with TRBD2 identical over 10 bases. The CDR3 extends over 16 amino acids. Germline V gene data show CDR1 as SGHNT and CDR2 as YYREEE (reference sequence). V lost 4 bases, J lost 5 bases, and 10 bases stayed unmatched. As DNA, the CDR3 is TGTGCCAGCAGCCCCGCGAGCGGGAGGGCCTTAGATACGCAGTATTTT. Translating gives CASSPASGRALDTQYF. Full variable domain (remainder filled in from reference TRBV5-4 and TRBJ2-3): ETGVTQSPTHLIKTRGQQVTLRCSSQSGHNTVSWYQQALGQGPQFIFQYYREEENGRGNFPPRFSGLQFPNYSSELNVNALELDDSALYLCASSPASGRALDTQYFGPGTRLTVL.

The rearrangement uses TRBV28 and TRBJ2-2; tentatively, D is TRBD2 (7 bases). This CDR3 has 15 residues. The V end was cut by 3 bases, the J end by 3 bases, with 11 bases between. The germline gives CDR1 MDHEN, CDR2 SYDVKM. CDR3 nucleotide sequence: TGTGCCAGCAGTTTGGGGGGGCTGGACACCGGGGAGCTGTTTTTT. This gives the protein CASSLGGLDTGELFF.

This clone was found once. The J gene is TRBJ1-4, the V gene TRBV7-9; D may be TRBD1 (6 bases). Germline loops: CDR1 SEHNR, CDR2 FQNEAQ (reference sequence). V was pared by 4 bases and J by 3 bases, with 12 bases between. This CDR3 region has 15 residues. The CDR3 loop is CASSSQGYANEKLFF. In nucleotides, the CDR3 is TGTGCCAGCAGCTCTCAGGGGTACGCTAATGAAAAACTGTTTTTT.

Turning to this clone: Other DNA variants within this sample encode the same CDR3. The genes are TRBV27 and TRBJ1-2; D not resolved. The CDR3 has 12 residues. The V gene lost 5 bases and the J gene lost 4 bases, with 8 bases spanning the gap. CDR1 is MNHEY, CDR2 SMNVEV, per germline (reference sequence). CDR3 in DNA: TGTGCCAGCAGTCCAACGGGCTATGGCTACACCTTC. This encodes CASSPTGYGYTF.

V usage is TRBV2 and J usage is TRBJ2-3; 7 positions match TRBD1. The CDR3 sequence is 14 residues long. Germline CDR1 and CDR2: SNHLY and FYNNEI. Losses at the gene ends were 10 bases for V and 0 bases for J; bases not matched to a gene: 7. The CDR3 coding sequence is TGTGCCACCGGACAGGTATCTAGCACAGATACGCAGTATTTT. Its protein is CATGQVSSTDTQYF.

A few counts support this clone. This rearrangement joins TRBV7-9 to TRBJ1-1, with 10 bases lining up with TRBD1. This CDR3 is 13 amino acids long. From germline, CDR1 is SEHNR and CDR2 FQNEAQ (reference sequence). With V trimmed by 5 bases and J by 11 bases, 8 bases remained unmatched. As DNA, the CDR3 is TGTGCCAGCAGCATTGGGACAGGGGAGACGGCTTTCTTT. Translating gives CASSIGTGETAFF.

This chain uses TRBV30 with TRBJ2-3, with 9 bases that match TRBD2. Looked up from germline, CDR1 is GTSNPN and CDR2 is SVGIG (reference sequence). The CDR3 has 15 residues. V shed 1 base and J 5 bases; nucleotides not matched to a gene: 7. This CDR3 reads CAWSAAGGPRDTQYF. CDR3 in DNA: TGTGCCTGGAGTGCGGCGGGGGGGCCAAGAGATACGCAGTATTTT. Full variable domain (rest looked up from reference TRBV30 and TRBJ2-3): SQTIHQWPATLVQPVGSPLSLECTVEGTSNPNLYWYRQAAGRGLQLLFYSVGIGQISSEVPQNLSASRPQDRQFILSSKKLLLSDSGFYLCAWSAAGGPRDTQYFGPGTRLTVL.

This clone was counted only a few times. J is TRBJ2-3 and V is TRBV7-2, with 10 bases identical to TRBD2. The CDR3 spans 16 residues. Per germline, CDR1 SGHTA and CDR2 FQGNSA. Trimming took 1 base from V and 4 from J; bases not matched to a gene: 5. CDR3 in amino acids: CASSLVSGGAADTQYF. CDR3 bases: TGTGCCAGCAGCTTAGTGAGCGGGGGGGCCGCAGATACGCAGTATTTT.